These T cell receptor beta chains were read from a single sample in a study of T cell changes during pregnancy in multiple sclerosis. Clones were read by immunoSEQ multiplex PCR, and TCRdb kept only the in-frame ones, dropping some. The sample records 70,000 to 95,000 clones, 85% to 95% being singletons. The input for sequencing was peripheral blood, taken after pregnancy. These receptor sequences come from a female donor in good health, enrolled as a control in a pregnancy study. CDR3s include the opening cysteine and the closing phenylalanine or tryptophan. Each record gives: V gene, D gene, J gene, clone size, CDR3 protein, CDR3 DNA. The D gene is left open where the match is weak. Clone size appears in some rows only: once, few, many, or a class for an expanded clone.

v_gene: TRBV7-2
d_gene: TRBD1
j_gene: TRBJ2-7
abundance: NA
CDR3aa: CASSLVTGAYEQYF
CDR3nt: TGTGCCAGCAGCTTAGTTACAGGGGCTTACGAGCAGTACTTC

v_gene: TRBV18
d_gene: TRBD1
j_gene: TRBJ2-7
abundance: NA
CDR3aa: CASSHSGTGEYEQYF
CDR3nt: TGTGCCAGCTCGCATTCCGGGACAGGGGAATACGAGCAGTACTTC

v_gene: TRBV6-5
d_gene: NA
j_gene: TRBJ1-1
abundance: NA
CDR3aa: CASNAGPNTEAFF
CDR3nt: TGTGCCAGTAACGCGGGACCCAACACTGAAGCTTTCTTT

v_gene: TRBV5-4
d_gene: NA
j_gene: TRBJ1-1
abundance: NA
CDR3aa: CASRRGGPGVGTEAFF
CDR3nt: TGTGCCAGCAGAAGGGGTGGGCCCGGAGTGGGGACTGAAGCTTTCTTT

v_gene: TRBV30
d_gene: NA
j_gene: TRBJ1-3
abundance: once
CDR3aa: CAWRLTDFSSGNTIYF
CDR3nt: TGTGCCTGGAGGCTGACAGATTTTAGCTCTGGAAACACCATATATTTT

v_gene: TRBV6-1
d_gene: TRBD2
j_gene: TRBJ2-1
abundance: NA
CDR3aa: CASSAIAGGGARDEQFF
CDR3nt: TGTGCCAGCAGTGCCATCGCGGGCGGGGGGGCGCGGGATGAGCAGTTCTTC

v_gene: TRBV11-2
d_gene: NA
j_gene: TRBJ2-1
abundance: NA
CDR3aa: CASSLGRSGLSYNEQFF
CDR3nt: TGTGCCAGCAGCTTAGGTCGCAGCGGGTTATCCTACAATGAGCAGTTCTTC

v_gene: TRBV11-2
d_gene: NA
j_gene: TRBJ1-3
abundance: few
CDR3aa: CASSPRQAYSGNTIYF
CDR3nt: TGTGCCAGCAGCCCCAGACAGGCGTACTCTGGAAACACCATATATTTT

v_gene: TRBV7-9
d_gene: TRBD1
j_gene: TRBJ2-7
abundance: NA
CDR3aa: CASSTEDRGTHEQYF
CDR3nt: TGTGCCAGCAGCACCGAGGACAGGGGGACCCACGAGCAGTACTTC

v_gene: TRBV29-1
d_gene: NA
j_gene: TRBJ2-3
abundance: NA
CDR3aa: CSVVVGLGGPGVQYF
CDR3nt: TGCAGCGTTGTAGTCGGACTCGGAGGTCCTGGGGTGCAGTATTTT

v_gene: TRBV28
d_gene: TRBD2
j_gene: TRBJ2-5
abundance: NA
CDR3aa: CASSLYAPGGEGQETQYF
CDR3nt: TGTGCCAGCAGTTTATATGCCCCCGGAGGGGAGGGGCAAGAGACCCAGTACTTC

v_gene: TRBV6-5
d_gene: TRBD1
j_gene: TRBJ2-7
abundance: NA
CDR3aa: CASSPQGALPYEQYF
CDR3nt: TGTGCCAGCAGCCCACAGGGGGCGCTGCCCTACGAGCAGTACTTC

v_gene: TRBV28
d_gene: NA
j_gene: TRBJ2-7
abundance: NA
CDR3aa: CASARTYEQYF
CDR3nt: TGTGCCAGCGCCAGGACCTACGAGCAGTACTTC

v_gene: TRBV2
d_gene: NA
j_gene: TRBJ2-7
abundance: NA
CDR3aa: CASTRVGGSYEQYF
CDR3nt: TGTGCCAGCACCCGGGTCGGAGGCTCCTACGAGCAGTACTTC

v_gene: TRBV6-6
d_gene: TRBD2
j_gene: TRBJ2-1
abundance: NA
CDR3aa: CASSYLGGGGVDEQFF
CDR3nt: TGTGCCAGCAGTTACTTGGGCGGGGGGGGAGTGGATGAGCAGTTCTTC

v_gene: TRBV27
d_gene: NA
j_gene: TRBJ1-2
abundance: NA
CDR3aa: CASRAGGVSYGYTF
CDR3nt: TGTGCCAGCCGGGCGGGGGGCGTGAGCTATGGCTACACCTTC

v_gene: TRBV30
d_gene: TRBD2
j_gene: TRBJ2-1
abundance: NA
CDR3aa: CAWSGTSGSSYNEQFF
CDR3nt: TGTGCCTGGAGCGGGACTAGCGGCAGCTCCTACAATGAGCAGTTCTTC

v_gene: TRBV6-4
d_gene: TRBD2
j_gene: TRBJ2-5
abundance: NA
CDR3aa: CASSAGGGSQETQYF
CDR3nt: TGTGCCAGCAGTGCCGGCGGGGGGAGCCAAGAGACCCAGTACTTC